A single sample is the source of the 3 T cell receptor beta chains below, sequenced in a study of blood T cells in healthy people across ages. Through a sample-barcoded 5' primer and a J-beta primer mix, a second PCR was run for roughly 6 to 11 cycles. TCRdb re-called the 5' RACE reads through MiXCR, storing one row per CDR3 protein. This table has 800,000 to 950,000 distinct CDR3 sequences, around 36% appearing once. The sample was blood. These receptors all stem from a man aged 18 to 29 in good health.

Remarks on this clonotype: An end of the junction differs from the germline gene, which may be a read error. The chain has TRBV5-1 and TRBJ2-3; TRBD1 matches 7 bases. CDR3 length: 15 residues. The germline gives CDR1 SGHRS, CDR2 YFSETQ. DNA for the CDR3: TGCGCTAGCCGCCCGGGACAGATCAGCATAGATACGCAGTATTTT. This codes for CASRPGQISIDTQYF. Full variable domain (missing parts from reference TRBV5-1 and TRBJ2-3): KAGVTQTPRYLIKTRGQQVTLSCSPISGHRSVSWYQQTPGQGLQFLFEYFSETQRNKGNFPGRFSGRQFSNSRSEMNVSTLELGDSALYLCASRPGQISIDTQYFGPGTRLTVL.

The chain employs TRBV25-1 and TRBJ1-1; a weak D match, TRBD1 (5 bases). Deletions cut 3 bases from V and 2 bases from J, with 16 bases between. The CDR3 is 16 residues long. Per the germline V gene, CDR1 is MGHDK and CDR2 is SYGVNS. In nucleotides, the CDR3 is TGTGCCAGCAGTGACCGTCATCGGGGGGGAAACACTGAAGCTTTCTTT. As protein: CASSDRHRGGNTEAFF.

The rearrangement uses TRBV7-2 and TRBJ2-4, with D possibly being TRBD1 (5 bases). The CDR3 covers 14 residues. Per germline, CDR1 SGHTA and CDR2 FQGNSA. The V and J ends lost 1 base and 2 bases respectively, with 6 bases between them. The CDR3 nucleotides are TGTGCCAGCAGCTTAGAGGGGACCAAAAACATTCAGTACTTC. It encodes CASSLEGTKNIQYF.